In this sample, the clone carrying this T cell receptor beta chain turned up a few times. This sample was included in a study of response to subunit inactivated influenza vaccine. TCRdb called the RT-PCR reads again in MiXCR, with one record for every CDR3 protein. The sample has 150,000 or so distinct CDR3 sequences; approximately 11% are singletons. Sample: CD8+ T cells sorted from PBMCs, taken less than 30 months after vaccination. The receptor was isolated from a man between 50 and 69 years old who received an inactivated influenza vaccine.

The DNA of the CDR3 is TGTGCCAGCAGCTTGGAGATCCTAGCGGGTGATGAGCAGTTCTTC. It encodes CASSLEILAGDEQFF. V is TRBV5-5 and J is TRBJ2-1, with 8 positions matching TRBD2. The germline gives CDR1 SGHKS, CDR2 YYEKEE (reference sequence). J was trimmed by 8 bases and V by 0 bases; bases with no gene match: 7. This CDR3 is 15 amino acids long.